The 29 T cell receptor beta chains reported below all come from one sample, sequenced in a study of response to subunit inactivated influenza vaccine. Each CDR3 protein gets one entry after TCRdb re-called the RT-PCR reads with MiXCR. The table records 170,000 or so distinct CDR3 sequences, about 10% of them present only once. Material: CD8+ T cells sorted from PBMCs, obtained less than 30 months after vaccination. The receptors come from a man aged 50 to 75 who received an inactivated influenza vaccine.

The chain has TRBV5-1 and TRBJ1-2; D is perhaps TRBD1 (5 bases). Per germline, CDR1 SGHRS and CDR2 YFSETQ. This CDR3 comprises 12 residues. V was shortened by 4 bases and J by 8 bases, with 12 bases between the two germline ends. CDR3 in DNA: TGCGCCAGCAGCGTTGACTGGGGGGGCTACACCTTC. It specifies CASSVDWGGYTF.

This clonotype was seen at least ten times. The chain is built from TRBV14 and TRBJ2-5, with a weak D call TRBD1 (6 bases). Trimming shortened V by 4 bases and J by 7 bases, and 13 bases separated the two germline ends. The CDR3 consists of 13 residues. Germline lookup yields CDR1 SGHDN and CDR2 FVKESK. The CDR3 spells CASSPYRARTQYF. The CDR3 DNA sequence: TGTGCCAGCAGCCCGTACAGGGCGAGGACCCAGTACTTC.

The rearrangement joins TRBV4-3 to TRBJ1-1; 12 bases align to TRBD1. The germline V gene encodes CDR1 LGHNA and CDR2 YSLEER. V lost 0 bases, J lost 4 bases, and 6 bases stayed unmatched. The CDR3 runs 17 residues. CDR3 loop: CASSQDGTGGGRTEAFF. The CDR3, as DNA: TGCGCCAGCAGCCAAGACGGGACAGGGGGCGGACGCACTGAAGCTTTCTTT.

This clonotype was found a few times. The chain carries TRBV2 and TRBJ2-7; TRBD1 is a possible D gene (6 bases). Germline CDR1 SNHLY, CDR2 FYNNEI. V gave up 5 bases and J gave up 2 bases, with 16 bases separating them. This CDR3 has 15 amino acids. The CDR3 DNA reads as TGTGCCAGCAGTCCCGGACAGTCAATAACCTACGAGCAGTACTTC. Translated, it gives CASSPGQSITYEQYF.

The chain employs TRBV18 and TRBJ2-7; 7 bases line up with TRBD1. CDR3 size: 13 residues. The germline gives CDR1 KGHSH, CDR2 LQKENI. Losses at the gene ends were 3 bases for V and 4 bases for J; bases not matched to a gene: 3. The CDR3 protein is CASSPGQLYEQYF. The CDR3 nucleotides are TGTGCCAGCTCACCGGGACAGCTTTACGAGCAGTACTTC.

The genes are TRBV5-6 and TRBJ2-3; no firm D call. V lost 1 base, J lost 0 bases, and 12 bases lay in between. CDR3 length: 16 amino acids. Germline V CDR1 and CDR2: SGHDT, YYEEEE. For the CDR3, the DNA is TGTGCCAGCAGCTTGTATAGCAGACCCAGCACAGATACGCAGTATTTT. It translates to CASSLYSRPSTDTQYF.

This clonotype has more than one count but fewer than ten. The chain carries TRBV28 and TRBJ2-3; D unresolved. Deletions cut 5 bases from V and 3 bases from J, with 12 bases between. The CDR3 runs 14 residues. CDR1 and CDR2 (germline): MDHEN, SYDVKM. The CDR3 spells CASSTQRWTDTQYF. The DNA for the CDR3 is TGTGCCAGCAGTACACAGCGATGGACAGATACGCAGTATTTT. Based on the CDR3 plus reference TRBV28 and TRBJ2-3, the full variable domain is DVKVTQSSRYLVKRTGEKVFLECVQDMDHENMFWYRQDPGLGLRLIYFSYDVKMKEKGDIPEGYSVSREKKERFSLILESASTNQTSMYLCASSTQRWTDTQYFGPGTRLTVL.

This clonotype was observed a handful of times. The V call is TRBV6-1, the J call TRBJ1-6, with D tentatively TRBD1 (6 bases). Per the germline V gene, CDR1 is MNHNS and CDR2 is SASEGT. Trimming pared 6 bases from V and 8 bases from J, leaving 14 bases between. The CDR3 runs 14 residues. The CDR3 DNA follows: TGTGCCAGCAGCGTAGAGGGGGGATATTCACCCCTCCACTTT. The encoded protein is CASSVEGGYSPLHF.

This clonotype has just a few counts. This chain joins TRBV6-2 or TRBV6-3 and TRBJ2-3; D not resolved. The CDR3 totals 13 residues. CDR1 MNHEY and CDR2 SVGEGT come from the germline V gene. V was shortened by 11 bases and J by 0 bases, with 12 bases between the two germline ends. In nucleotides, the CDR3 is TGTGCCGTCCAAAGGGTCAGCACAGATACGCAGTATTTT. Its translation: CAVQRVSTDTQYF.

This clonotype was counted at least ten times. The rearrangement uses TRBV2 and TRBJ1-2; TRBD1 matches at 7 bases. The CDR3 extends over 13 amino acids. Germline assignment: CDR1 SNHLY and CDR2 FYNNEI. J was trimmed by 6 bases and V by 7 bases; bases with no gene match: 8. The CDR3 region has the DNA TGTGCCAGCACCGGACAGGTTAAGGATGGCTACACCTTC. Protein product: CASTGQVKDGYTF.

The table lists this clonotype with a few counts. The chain recombines TRBV20-1 with TRBJ2-3; unclear D gene. With 0 bases removed from V and 5 bases from J, the gap between germline ends came to 9 bases. The CDR3 is 13 amino acids. The germline gives CDR1 DFQATT, CDR2 SNEGSKA (reference sequence). The CDR3: CSARDQQRDTQYF. The DNA for the CDR3 is TGCAGTGCTAGAGACCAGCAGCGAGATACGCAGTATTTT.

This clonotype was observed at least ten times. The CDR3 DNA sequence: TGTGCCAGCAGTAGGGGGGGCGGCTCCTACGAGCAGTACTTC. It specifies CASSRGGGSYEQYF. The gene calls are TRBV13 and TRBJ2-7, with D possibly being TRBD2 (7 bases). Looked up from germline, CDR1 is PRHDT and CDR2 is FYEKMQ (reference sequence). The CDR3 length is 14 residues. Trimming cost V 6 bases and J 0 bases, with 12 bases left between them.

V and J are TRBV5-6 and TRBJ1-2, with a tentative D call TRBD1 (5 bases). Trimming stripped 1 base from V and 7 bases from J, with 20 bases between. The CDR3 sequence is 16 residues long. Germline CDR1 SGHDT, CDR2 YYEEEE. The CDR3 nucleotides read TGTGCCAGCAGCTTGTGGGGGTTTGGCAGTGGGATTGGCTACACCTTC. Its translation: CASSLWGFGSGIGYTF. Full variable domain (rest looked up from reference TRBV5-6 and TRBJ1-2): DAGVTQSPTHLIKTRGQQVTLRCSPKSGHDTVSWYQQALGQGPQFIFQYYEEEERQRGNFPDRFSGHQFPNYSSELNVNALLLGDSALYLCASSLWGFGSGIGYTFGSGTRLTVV.

As to this clonotype: Mismatch with germline at one junction end may stem from a read error. This chain links TRBV7-9 with TRBJ2-1; perhaps TRBD1 as D (6 bases). Germline V gene data show CDR1 as SEHNR and CDR2 as FQNEAQ (reference sequence). The CDR3 runs to 14 residues. The CDR3, as DNA: TGTGCGAGCAGCTCTCGAAGGGACACCAATGAGCAGTTCTTC. Protein: CASSSRRDTNEQFF.

The table lists this clonotype with a few counts. The gene calls are TRBV3-1 and TRBJ2-1; maybe TRBD2 (6 bases). Germline V lookup: CDR1 LGHDT, CDR2 YNNKEL (reference sequence). The CDR3 extends over 14 amino acids. V lost 1 base, J lost 6 bases, and 10 bases lay in between. The CDR3, as DNA: TGTGCCAGCAGCCAAGTTGGAGGGGCCAATGAGCAGTTCTTC. It codes for CASSQVGGANEQFF.

The table lists this clonotype with many counts. The chain combines TRBV20-1 with TRBJ2-7, with 7 positions matching TRBD1. J lost 0 bases, V lost 0 bases, and 5 bases had no gene match. The CDR3 is made up of 15 amino acids. CDR1 is DFQATT, CDR2 SNEGSKA, per germline (reference sequence). CDR3 protein: CSARDQTGISYEQYF. CDR3 sequence (DNA): TGCAGTGCTAGAGATCAGACAGGGATCTCCTACGAGCAGTACTTC.

This rearrangement joins TRBV6-2 or TRBV6-3 to TRBJ2-7; 9 bases agree with TRBD2. Germline V gene data show CDR1 as MNHEY and CDR2 as SVGEGT. The V gene end was trimmed by 2 bases and the J gene end by 6 bases; junction bases not matched to a gene: 8. The CDR3 covers 15 residues. The CDR3 DNA follows: TGTGCCAGCAGTTACACCCTGGGACTAGCAAGCGAGCAGTACTTC. Its protein product is CASSYTLGLASEQYF.

This chain links TRBV19 with TRBJ1-3, with TRBD1 as a possible D gene (5 bases). V lost 10 bases, J lost 0 bases, and 13 bases lay in between. Germline CDR1 LNHDA, CDR2 SQIVND (reference sequence). The CDR3 runs 14 residues. The CDR3 spells CATSGPGSGNTIYF. As DNA, the CDR3 is TGTGCCACCTCGGGACCGGGCTCTGGAAACACCATATATTTT.

The sample holds a few counts of this clonotype. The chain carries TRBV20-1 and TRBJ2-1; 8 bases are shared with TRBD2. Per the germline V gene, CDR1 is DFQATT and CDR2 is SNEGSKA (reference sequence). J gave up 2 bases and V 3 bases, and 3 bases lay outside the gene matches. The CDR3 covers 14 residues. The CDR3 region has the DNA TGCAGTGCTAGTACTAGCGGAACCTACAATGAGCAGTTCTTC. It yields the protein CSASTSGTYNEQFF.

This clonotype was detected only a few times. This rearrangement joins TRBV7-8 to TRBJ2-3; weak D call: TRBD1 (5 bases). Germline loops: CDR1 SGHVS, CDR2 FQNEAQ. Between the trimmed V and J ends, which lost 1 base and 6 bases, there was a span of 14 bases. The CDR3 extends over 15 amino acids. The CDR3 loop is CASSLVGPVRDTQYF. In DNA, the CDR3 is TGTGCCAGCAGCTTAGTGGGGCCGGTCAGGGATACGCAGTATTTT.

The V gene is TRBV28, the J gene TRBJ2-7; D unclear. V was trimmed by 6 bases and J by 2 bases, leaving 11 bases between them. The CDR3 contains 13 residues. From germline, CDR1 is MDHEN and CDR2 SYDVKM. The CDR3, as DNA: TGTGCCAGCAGCCCGGCGAGACCCTACGAGCAGTACTTC. The encoded protein is CASSPARPYEQYF.

On this clonotype: Germline is not matched at one junction end, which may reflect a read error. This chain connects TRBV4-3 to TRBJ2-7; D unclear. This CDR3 region has 17 residues. Per germline, CDR1 LGHNA and CDR2 YSLEER. The CDR3 sequence: CAGSHSLSGPNSYEQYF. The CDR3 DNA is TGCGCCGGCAGCCATTCCTTGTCCGGACCCAACTCCTACGAGCAGTACTTC.

This clonotype was counted a few times. This rearrangement joins TRBV9 to TRBJ2-2, with D unresolved. The V end lost 3 bases, the J end lost 4 bases, and 16 bases lay between the germline ends. The CDR3 runs to 16 residues. Germline lookup yields CDR1 SGDLS and CDR2 YYNGEE. The CDR3 sequence: CASSDGGLGITGELFF. In DNA, the CDR3 is TGTGCCAGCAGCGACGGCGGTCTTGGAATCACCGGGGAGCTGTTTTTT. The whole variable domain, filled in from reference TRBV9 and TRBJ2-2, reads DSGVTQTPKHLITATGQRVTLRCSPRSGDLSVYWYQQSLDQGLQFLIQYYNGEERAKGNILERFSAQQFPDLHSELNLSSLELGDSALYFCASSDGGLGITGELFFGEGSRLTVL.

This clonotype was picked up a small number of times. This chain connects TRBV28 to TRBJ2-2; TRBD1 or TRBD2 may be the D gene (5 bases each). This CDR3 comprises 16 residues. Trimming took 6 bases from V and 0 from J, leaving 14 bases between them. Germline V gives CDR1 MDHEN, CDR2 SYDVKM. The CDR3 loop reads CASRRPGRPNTGELFF. The CDR3 region has the DNA TGTGCCAGCAGACGTCCGGGACGCCCGAACACCGGGGAGCTGTTTTTT.

This chain joins TRBV6-1 and TRBJ2-7; TRBD1 aligns across 7 bases. J gave up 0 bases and V 6 bases, and 11 bases lay outside the gene matches. CDR3 length: 16 residues. Germline CDR1 MNHNS, CDR2 SASEGT. The chain's CDR3 is CASRVFGQASSYEQYF. CDR3 DNA sequence: TGTGCCAGCAGGGTATTTGGACAGGCGAGCTCCTACGAGCAGTACTTC.

This clonotype was counted between two and nine times. The chain has TRBV6-6 and TRBJ2-1, with D unresolved. This CDR3 is 12 amino acids long. Trimming shortened V by 7 bases and J by 4 bases, and 8 bases separated the two germline ends. CDR1 MNHNY and CDR2 SVGAGI come from the germline V gene (reference sequence). The CDR3: CASIGEYNEQFF. Here the CDR3 DNA reads TGTGCCAGCATCGGCGAGTACAATGAGCAGTTCTTC.

V gene TRBV2 combines with J gene TRBJ2-1; 9 nucleotides align to TRBD2. Germline CDR1 SNHLY, CDR2 FYNNEI. The CDR3 has 13 amino acids. With V trimmed by 3 bases and J by 14 bases, 8 bases remained unmatched. The CDR3 DNA is TGTGCCAGCAGTGACTCGCTAGCGGGGAGGGAGTTCTTC. It codes for CASSDSLAGREFF.

There are a few counts of this clonotype. V is TRBV19 and J is TRBJ2-7, with TRBD2 as a possible D gene (5 bases). This CDR3 contains 13 residues. Between the trimmed V and J ends, which lost 4 bases and 2 bases, there was a span of 9 bases. The germline gives CDR1 LNHDA, CDR2 SQIVND (reference sequence). The CDR3 DNA is TGTGCCAGTAGTACATCCGGGACCTACGAGCAGTACTTC. Amino acids: CASSTSGTYEQYF.

This clonotype was counted a single time. The genes are TRBV7-9 and TRBJ2-1; D gene unclear. Per the germline V gene, CDR1 is SEHNR and CDR2 is FQNEAQ (reference sequence). The CDR3 extends over 12 amino acids. V dropped 1 base and J dropped 9 bases, with 7 bases sitting between them. The CDR3, as DNA: TGTGCCAGCAGCTTAGGACGGAGTGAGCAGTTCTTC. Amino acids: CASSLGRSEQFF.